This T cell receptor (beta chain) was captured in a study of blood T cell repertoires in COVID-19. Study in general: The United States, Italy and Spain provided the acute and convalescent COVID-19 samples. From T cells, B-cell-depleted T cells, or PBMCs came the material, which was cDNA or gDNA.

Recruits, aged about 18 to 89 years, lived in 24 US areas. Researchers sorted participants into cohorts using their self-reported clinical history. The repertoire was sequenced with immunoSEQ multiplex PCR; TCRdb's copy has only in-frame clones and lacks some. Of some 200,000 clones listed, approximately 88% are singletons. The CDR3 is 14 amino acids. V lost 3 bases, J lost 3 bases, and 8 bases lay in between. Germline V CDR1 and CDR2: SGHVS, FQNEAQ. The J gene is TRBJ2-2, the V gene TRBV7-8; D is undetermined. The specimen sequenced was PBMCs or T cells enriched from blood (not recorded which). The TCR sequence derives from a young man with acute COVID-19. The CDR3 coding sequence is TGTGCCAGCAGCTTCGACACCCACACCGGGGAGCTGTTTTTT. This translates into CASSFDTHTGELFF.